The entry that follows covers one TCR beta chain sequence. The data are from a study of T cell responses to AZD1222 COVID-19 vaccine. The table came from immunoSEQ multiplex PCR; TCRdb's copy has only in-frame clones and leaves some out. The sample contains about 76,000 clones, roughly 90% of which appear only once. Trimming stripped 10 bases from V and 1 base from J, with 16 bases between. Germline V gene sequence: CDR1 LNHDA, CDR2 SQIVND (reference sequence). This CDR3 spans 14 amino acids. The source was peripheral blood, collected on day 0 of AZD1222 vaccination. This TCR derives from an adult in good health. The chain is built from TRBV19 and TRBJ1-2, with D possibly matching TRBD1 (5 bases). For the CDR3, the DNA is TGTGCCACCCACCTCGGGGGGAGTAACTATGGCTACACCTTC. The encoded protein is CATHLGGSNYGYTF.